The present entry profiles one T cell receptor (beta chain) with its context. No antigen is known for it. No base quality information exists; no much larger clone differs at one position. The germline V gene encodes CDR1 GTSNPN and CDR2 SVGIG (reference sequence). Counted from cysteine to phenylalanine, this CDR3 has 16 amino acids. CDR3 DNA is the only sequence kept; it has 48 bases, read in frame from the first base. V is pared back by 1 base and J by 0 bases, with 10 bases lying between the germline termini. This sample was taken from a study of blood T cell repertoires in COVID-19 (dated by TCRdb to about 2020). Background for the entire study: The collaborator samples originated in the United States, Italy and Spain and spanned the acute and convalescent phases of COVID-19. The prospective study material was composed of cDNA or gDNA derived from T cells, B-cell-depleted T cells, or PBMCs. Deeply sampled blood TCRbeta repertoires from subjects exposed to, actively infected with, or recovered from COVID-19 were included in the dataset. The repertoires were released in a freely available public database intended as a resource for research on the immune response to SARS-CoV-2. Samples came from the ongoing ImmuneRACE study (first 160 participants) plus 1,254 subjects from 6 global collaborators. Nearly every sample came with metadata listing a de-identified subject ID, COVID-19 status, age in years and sex. Where available, HLA class I and class II types were taken from metadata supplied by the sample provider and were not determined by assay-based typing.

Each collaborating institution followed its own protocols to collect whole blood in K2EDTA tubes. Collaborator samples were shipped for TCRbeta analysis as frozen whole blood, isolated PBMCs, or DNA extracted from either sample type. Results the study describes overall, beyond this receptor: Clinical and demographic metadata were provided uncurated, with the amount varying by source and participant.

TCRbeta CDR3 regions were amplified from genomic DNA using the immunoSEQ Assay, a bias-controlled multiplex PCR. The study's own analysis went as follows. Nucleated cell counts per sample were estimated from amplification of reference gene primers within the assay. To quantify the absolute abundance of each unique TCRbeta CDR3 rearrangement, sequence reads were collapsed and filtered. For each sample, productive Simpson clonality was calculated as the square root of Simpson's diversity index over productive rearrangements. The clones in this table, taken by TCRdb from immuneACCESS, are in-frame only. Not every clone is retained; where verified, under half of the shortfall comes from an unresolved V gene, and the cause of the rest is unknown. V, J and clone size are taken as reported in that table, and D and trimming were inferred from the DNA itself. This sample is represented by approximately 210,000 clones; under 95% of them were singletons. Of the sample, 1.2% falls within the top ten clones.

Sequencing input: peripheral blood. The V gene is TRBV30 and the J gene is TRBJ1-6; no confident D gene assignment can be made. The clonotype originates from a man younger than 40 with acute or convalescent COVID-19. The sequenced DNA is TGTGCCTGGAGTGAAGGGCGGGACTCCTATAATTCACCCCTCCACTTT. It translates as CAWSEGRDSYNSPLHF.